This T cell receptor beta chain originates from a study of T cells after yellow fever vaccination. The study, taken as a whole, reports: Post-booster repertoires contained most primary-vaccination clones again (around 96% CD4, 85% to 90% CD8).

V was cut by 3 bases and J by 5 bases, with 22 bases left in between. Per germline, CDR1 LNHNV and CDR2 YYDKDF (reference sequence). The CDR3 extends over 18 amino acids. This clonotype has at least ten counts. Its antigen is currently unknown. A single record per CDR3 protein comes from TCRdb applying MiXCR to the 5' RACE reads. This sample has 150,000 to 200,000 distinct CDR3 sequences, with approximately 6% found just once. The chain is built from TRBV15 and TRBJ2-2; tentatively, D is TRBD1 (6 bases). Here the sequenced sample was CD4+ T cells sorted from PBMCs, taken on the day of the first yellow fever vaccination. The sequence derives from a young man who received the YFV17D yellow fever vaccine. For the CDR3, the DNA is TGTGCCACCAGCAGCCAGGGGTCCTCTCAATTTTTTACCGGGGAGCTGTTTTTT. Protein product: CATSSQGSSQFFTGELFF.